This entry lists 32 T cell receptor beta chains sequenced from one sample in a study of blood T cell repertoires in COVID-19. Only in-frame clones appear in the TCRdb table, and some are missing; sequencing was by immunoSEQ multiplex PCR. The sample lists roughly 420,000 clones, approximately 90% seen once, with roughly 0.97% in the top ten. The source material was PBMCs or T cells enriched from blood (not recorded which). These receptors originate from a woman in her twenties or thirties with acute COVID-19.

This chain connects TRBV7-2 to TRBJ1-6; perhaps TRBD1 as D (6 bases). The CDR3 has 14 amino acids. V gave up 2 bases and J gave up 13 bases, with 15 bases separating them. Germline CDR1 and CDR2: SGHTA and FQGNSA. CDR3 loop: CASSLRQALSPLHF. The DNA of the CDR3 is TGTGCCAGCAGCTTAAGACAGGCCCTTTCTCCCCTCCACTTT.

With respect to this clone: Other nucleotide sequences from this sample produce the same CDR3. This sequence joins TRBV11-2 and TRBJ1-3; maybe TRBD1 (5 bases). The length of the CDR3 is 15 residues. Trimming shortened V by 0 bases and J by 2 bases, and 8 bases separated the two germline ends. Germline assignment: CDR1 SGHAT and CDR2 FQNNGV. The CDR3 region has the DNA TGTGCCAGCAGCTTAGAGGGGGGAGCTGGAAACACCATATATTTT. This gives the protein CASSLEGGAGNTIYF.

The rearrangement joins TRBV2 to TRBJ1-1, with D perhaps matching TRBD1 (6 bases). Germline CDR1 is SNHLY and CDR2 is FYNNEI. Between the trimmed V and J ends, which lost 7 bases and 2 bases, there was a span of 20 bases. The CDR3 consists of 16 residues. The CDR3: CASTQFPGTPNTEAFF. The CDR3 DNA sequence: TGTGCCAGCACCCAATTCCCCGGGACACCCAACACTGAAGCTTTCTTT.

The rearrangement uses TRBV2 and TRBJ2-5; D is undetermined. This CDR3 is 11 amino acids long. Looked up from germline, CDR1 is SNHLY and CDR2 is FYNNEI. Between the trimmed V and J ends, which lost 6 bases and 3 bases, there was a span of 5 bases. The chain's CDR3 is CASSPKETQYF. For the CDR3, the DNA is TGTGCCAGCAGCCCAAAAGAGACCCAGTACTTC.

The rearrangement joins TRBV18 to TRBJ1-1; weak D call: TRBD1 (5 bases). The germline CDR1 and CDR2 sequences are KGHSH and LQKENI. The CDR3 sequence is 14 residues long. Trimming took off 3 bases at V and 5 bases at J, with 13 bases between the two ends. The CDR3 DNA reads TGTGCCAGCTCACCGGCGGGAGAGGGGACTGAAGCTTTCTTT. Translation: CASSPAGEGTEAFF.

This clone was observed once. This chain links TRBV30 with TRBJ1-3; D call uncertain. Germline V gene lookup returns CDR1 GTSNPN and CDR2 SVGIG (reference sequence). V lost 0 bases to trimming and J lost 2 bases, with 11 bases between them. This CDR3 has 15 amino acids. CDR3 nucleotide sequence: TGTGCCTGGAGTGTACTGGCGGGCGCTGGAAACACCATATATTTT. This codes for CAWSVLAGAGNTIYF.

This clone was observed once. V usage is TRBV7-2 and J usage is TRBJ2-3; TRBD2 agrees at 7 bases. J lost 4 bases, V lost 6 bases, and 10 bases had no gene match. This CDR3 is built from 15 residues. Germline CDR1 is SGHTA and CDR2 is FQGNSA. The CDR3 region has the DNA TGTGCCAGCAGACGCGGGGGAACAGGCGCAGATACGCAGTATTTT. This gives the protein CASRRGGTGADTQYF.

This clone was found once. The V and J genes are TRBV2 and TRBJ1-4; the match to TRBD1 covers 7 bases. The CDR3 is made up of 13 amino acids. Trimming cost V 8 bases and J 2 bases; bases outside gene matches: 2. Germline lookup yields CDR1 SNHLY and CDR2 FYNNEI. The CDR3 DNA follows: TGTGCCAGCGGGGGACAGACTAATGAAAAACTGTTTTTT. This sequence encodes CASGGQTNEKLFF.

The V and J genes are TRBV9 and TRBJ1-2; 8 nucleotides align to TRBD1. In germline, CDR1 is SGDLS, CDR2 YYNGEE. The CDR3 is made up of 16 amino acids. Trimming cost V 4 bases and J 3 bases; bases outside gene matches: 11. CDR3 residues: CASSPEGAGGDYGYTF. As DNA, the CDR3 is TGTGCCAGCAGCCCCGAGGGGGCAGGGGGCGACTATGGCTACACCTTC.

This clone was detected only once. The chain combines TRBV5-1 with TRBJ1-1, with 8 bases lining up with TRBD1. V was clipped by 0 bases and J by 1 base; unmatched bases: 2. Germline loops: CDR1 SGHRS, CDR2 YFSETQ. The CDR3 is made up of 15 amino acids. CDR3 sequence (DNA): TGCGCCAGCAGCTTGGCAGGGGGCCCGAACACTGAAGCTTTCTTT. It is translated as CASSLAGGPNTEAFF.

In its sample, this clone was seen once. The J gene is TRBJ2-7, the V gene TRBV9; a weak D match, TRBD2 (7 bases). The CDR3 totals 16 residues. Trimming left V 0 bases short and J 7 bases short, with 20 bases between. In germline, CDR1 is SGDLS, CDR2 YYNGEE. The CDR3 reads CASSVGGAGAALEQYF. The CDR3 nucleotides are TGTGCCAGCAGCGTAGGAGGGGCGGGGGCCGCTCTGGAGCAGTACTTC.

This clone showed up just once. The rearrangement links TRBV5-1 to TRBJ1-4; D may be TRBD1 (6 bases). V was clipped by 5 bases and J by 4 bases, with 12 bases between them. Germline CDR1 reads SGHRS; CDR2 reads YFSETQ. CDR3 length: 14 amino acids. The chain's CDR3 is CASSAGTLNEKLFF. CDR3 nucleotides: TGCGCCAGCAGTGCCGGGACACTTAATGAAAAACTGTTTTTT.

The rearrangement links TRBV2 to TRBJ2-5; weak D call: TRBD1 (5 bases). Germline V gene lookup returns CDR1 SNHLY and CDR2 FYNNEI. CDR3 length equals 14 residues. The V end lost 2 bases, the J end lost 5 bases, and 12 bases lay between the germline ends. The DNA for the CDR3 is TGTGCCAGCAGTGAATCGTTGGGGCGGGAGACCCAGTACTTC. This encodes CASSESLGRETQYF.

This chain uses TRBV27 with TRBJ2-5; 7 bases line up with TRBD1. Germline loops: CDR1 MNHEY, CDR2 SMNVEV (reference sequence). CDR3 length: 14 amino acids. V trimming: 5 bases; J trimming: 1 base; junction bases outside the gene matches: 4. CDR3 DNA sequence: TGTGCCAGCAGTCAGACAGGGACCCAAGAGACCCAGTACTTC. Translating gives CASSQTGTQETQYF.

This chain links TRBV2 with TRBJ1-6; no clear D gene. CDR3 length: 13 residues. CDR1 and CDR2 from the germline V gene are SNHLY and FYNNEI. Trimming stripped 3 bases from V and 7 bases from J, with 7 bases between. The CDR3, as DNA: TGTGCCAGCAGTGAGGAGGGAAATTCACCCCTCCACTTT. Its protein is CASSEEGNSPLHF.

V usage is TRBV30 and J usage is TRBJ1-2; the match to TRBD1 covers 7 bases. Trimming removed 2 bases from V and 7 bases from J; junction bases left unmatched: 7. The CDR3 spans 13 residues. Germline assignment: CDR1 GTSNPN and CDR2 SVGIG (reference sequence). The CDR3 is CAWSSGTVSGYTF. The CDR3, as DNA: TGTGCCTGGAGTTCCGGGACAGTCAGTGGCTACACCTTC.

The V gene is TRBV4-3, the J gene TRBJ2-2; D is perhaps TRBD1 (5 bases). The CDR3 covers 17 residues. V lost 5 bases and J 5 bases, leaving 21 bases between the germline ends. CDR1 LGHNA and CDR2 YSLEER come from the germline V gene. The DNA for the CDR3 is TGCGCCAGCAGCACCTCCCCGGGCAGGGAACGTACCGGGGAGCTGTTTTTT. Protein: CASSTSPGRERTGELFF.

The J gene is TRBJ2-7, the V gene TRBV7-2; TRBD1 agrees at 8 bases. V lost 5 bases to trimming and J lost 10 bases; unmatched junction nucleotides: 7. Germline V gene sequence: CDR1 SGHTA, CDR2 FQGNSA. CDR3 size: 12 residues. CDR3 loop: CASSLPTGEQYF. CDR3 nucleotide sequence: TGTGCCAGCAGCCTGCCGACAGGGGAACAGTACTTC.

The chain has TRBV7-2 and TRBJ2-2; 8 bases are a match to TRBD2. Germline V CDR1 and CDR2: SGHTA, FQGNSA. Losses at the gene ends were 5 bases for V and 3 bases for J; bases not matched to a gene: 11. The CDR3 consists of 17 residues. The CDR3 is CASSHRERGLYTGELFF. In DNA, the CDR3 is TGTGCCAGCAGCCACAGAGAGCGGGGGTTGTACACCGGGGAGCTGTTTTTT. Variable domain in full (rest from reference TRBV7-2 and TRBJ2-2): GAGVSQSPSNKVTEKGKDVELRCDPISGHTALYWYRQSLGQGLEFLIYFQGNSAPDKSGLPSDRFSAERTGGSVSTLTIQRTQQEDSAVYLCASSHRERGLYTGELFFGEGSRLTVL.

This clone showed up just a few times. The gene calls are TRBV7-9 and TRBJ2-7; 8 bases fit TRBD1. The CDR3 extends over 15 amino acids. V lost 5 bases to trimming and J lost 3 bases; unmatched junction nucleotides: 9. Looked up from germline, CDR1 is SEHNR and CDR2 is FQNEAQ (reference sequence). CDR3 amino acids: CASSVSRTGIYEQYF. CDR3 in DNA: TGTGCCAGCAGCGTGTCAAGGACAGGGATCTACGAGCAGTACTTC.

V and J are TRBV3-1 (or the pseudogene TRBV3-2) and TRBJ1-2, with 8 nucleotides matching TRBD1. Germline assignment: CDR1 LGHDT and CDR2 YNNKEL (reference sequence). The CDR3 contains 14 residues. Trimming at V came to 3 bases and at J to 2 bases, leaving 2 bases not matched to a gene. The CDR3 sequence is CASSHRQGNYGYTF. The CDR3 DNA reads TGTGCCAGCAGCCACAGACAGGGGAACTATGGCTACACCTTC.

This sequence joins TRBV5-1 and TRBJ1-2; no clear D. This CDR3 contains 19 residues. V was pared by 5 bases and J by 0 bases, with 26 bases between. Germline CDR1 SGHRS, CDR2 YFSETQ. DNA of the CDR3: TGCGCCAGCAGACTTCCCCCCATGAAAAGGAGCCCTACTAACTATGGCTACACCTTC. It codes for CASRLPPMKRSPTNYGYTF.

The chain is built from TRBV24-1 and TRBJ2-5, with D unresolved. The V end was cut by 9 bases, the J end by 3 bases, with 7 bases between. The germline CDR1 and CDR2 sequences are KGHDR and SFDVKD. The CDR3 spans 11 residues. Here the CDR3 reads CATGQEETQYF. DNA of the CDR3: TGTGCCACCGGGCAGGAAGAGACCCAGTACTTC.

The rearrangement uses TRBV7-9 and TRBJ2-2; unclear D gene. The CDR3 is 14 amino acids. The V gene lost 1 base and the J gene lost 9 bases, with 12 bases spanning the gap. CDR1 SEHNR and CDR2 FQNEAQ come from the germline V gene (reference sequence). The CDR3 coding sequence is TGTGCCAGCAGCTTAGGGCGCCAGGTCCGGGAGCTGTTTTTT. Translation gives CASSLGRQVRELFF.

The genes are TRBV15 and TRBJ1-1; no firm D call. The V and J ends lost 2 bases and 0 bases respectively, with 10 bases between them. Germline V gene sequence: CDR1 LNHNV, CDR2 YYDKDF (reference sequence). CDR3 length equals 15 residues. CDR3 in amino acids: CATSRLSSVNTEAFF. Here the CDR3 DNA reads TGTGCCACCAGCAGACTCTCTAGCGTGAACACTGAAGCTTTCTTT.

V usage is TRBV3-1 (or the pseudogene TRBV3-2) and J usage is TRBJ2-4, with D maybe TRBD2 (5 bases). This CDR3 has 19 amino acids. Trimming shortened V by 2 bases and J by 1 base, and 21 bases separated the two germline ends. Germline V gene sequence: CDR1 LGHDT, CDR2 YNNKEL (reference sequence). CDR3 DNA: TGTGCCAGCAGCCAATCCACGACTACTCGGGTAGCCGCCAAAAACATTCAGTACTTC. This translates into CASSQSTTTRVAAKNIQYF.

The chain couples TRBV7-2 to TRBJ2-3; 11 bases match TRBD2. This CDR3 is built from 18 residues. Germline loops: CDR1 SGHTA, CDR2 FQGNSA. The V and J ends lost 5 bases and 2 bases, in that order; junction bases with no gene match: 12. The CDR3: CASSLPSTSGAHTDTQYF. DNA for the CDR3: TGTGCCAGCAGCCTCCCATCGACTAGCGGGGCACACACAGATACGCAGTATTTT.

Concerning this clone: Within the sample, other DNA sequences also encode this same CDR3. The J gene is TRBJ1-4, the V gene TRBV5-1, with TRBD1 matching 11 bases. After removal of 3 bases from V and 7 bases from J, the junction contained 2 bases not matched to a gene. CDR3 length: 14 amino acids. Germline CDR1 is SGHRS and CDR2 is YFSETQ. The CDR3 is CASSSGQGGEKLFF. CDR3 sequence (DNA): TGCGCCAGCAGCTCGGGACAGGGGGGTGAAAAACTGTTTTTT.

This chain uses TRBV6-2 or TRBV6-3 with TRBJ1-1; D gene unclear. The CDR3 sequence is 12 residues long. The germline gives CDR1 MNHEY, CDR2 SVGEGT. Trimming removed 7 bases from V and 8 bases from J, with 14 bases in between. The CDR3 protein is CASTPPAVEAFF. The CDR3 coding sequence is TGTGCCAGCACCCCCCCCGCGGTCGAAGCTTTCTTT.

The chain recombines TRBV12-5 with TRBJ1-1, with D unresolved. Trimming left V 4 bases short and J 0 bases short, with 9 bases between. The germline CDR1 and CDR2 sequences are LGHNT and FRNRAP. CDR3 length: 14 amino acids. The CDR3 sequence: CASGYGQMNTEAFF. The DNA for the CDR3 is TGTGCTAGTGGTTATGGGCAAATGAACACTGAAGCTTTCTTT. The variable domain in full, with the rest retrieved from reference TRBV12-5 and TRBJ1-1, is DARVTQTPRHKVTEMGQEVTMRCQPILGHNTVFWYRQTMMQGLELLAYFRNRAPLDDSGMPKDRFSAEMPDATLATLKIQPSEPRDSAVYFCASGYGQMNTEAFFGQGTRLTVV.

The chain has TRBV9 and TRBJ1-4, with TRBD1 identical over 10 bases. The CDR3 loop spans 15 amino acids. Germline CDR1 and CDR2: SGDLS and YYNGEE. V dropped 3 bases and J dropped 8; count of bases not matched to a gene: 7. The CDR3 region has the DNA TGTGCCAGCAGCGAGTGGACAGGGGGGAAAGAAAAACTGTTTTTT. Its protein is CASSEWTGGKEKLFF.

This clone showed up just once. For the CDR3, the DNA is TGTGCCAGCATATACGACCGGGACAATACAGATACGCAGTATTTT. Its translation is CASIYDRDNTDTQYF. V gene TRBV6-5 combines with J gene TRBJ2-3; D is possibly TRBD1 (6 bases). Trimming cost V 7 bases and J 3 bases, with 17 bases left between them. CDR1 and CDR2 from the germline V gene are MNHEY and SVGAGI. The CDR3 runs to 15 residues.